This TCR beta chain was sequenced in a study of response to subunit inactivated influenza vaccine. Findings of the study overall: The authors proposed limited new T cell recruitment per seasonal influenza vaccination.

From the RT-PCR reads, TCRdb called clonotypes with MiXCR, one entry per CDR3 protein. The sample has 400,000 to 550,000 distinct CDR3 sequences, around 25% seen once. For this clonotype: The antigen remains unidentified.

CDR1 and CDR2 from the germline V gene are DFQATT and SNEGSKA (reference sequence). The CDR3 contains 14 residues. Trimming cost V 1 base and J 0 bases; bases outside gene matches: 3. The source of this sequence is a man aged 50-59 years who received an inactivated influenza vaccine. The input for sequencing was CD4+ T cells sorted from PBMCs, taken approximately 5 days after vaccination. The rearrangement joins TRBV20-1 to TRBJ2-7; 7 bases are shared with TRBD2. The CDR3 DNA reads as TGCAGTGCTAGAGGGGGACTACTCTCCTACGAGCAGTACTTC. Translation: CSARGGLLSYEQYF.